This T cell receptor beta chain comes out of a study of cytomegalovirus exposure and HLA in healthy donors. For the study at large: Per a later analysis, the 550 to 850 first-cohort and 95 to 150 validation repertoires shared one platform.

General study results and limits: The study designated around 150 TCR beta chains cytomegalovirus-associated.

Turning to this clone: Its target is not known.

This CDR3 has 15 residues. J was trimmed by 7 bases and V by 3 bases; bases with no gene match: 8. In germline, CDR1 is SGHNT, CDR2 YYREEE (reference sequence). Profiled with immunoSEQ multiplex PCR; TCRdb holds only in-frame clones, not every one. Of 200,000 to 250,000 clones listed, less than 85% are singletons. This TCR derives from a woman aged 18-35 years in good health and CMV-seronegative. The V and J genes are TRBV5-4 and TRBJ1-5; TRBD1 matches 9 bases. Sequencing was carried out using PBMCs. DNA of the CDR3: TGTGCCAGCAGCTCGGGGACAGGGTCTGGCCAGCCCCAGCATTTT. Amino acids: CASSSGTGSGQPQHF.